One and the same sample provided the 7 T cell receptor beta chains below, sequenced in a study of blood T cell repertoires in COVID-19. Profiled with immunoSEQ multiplex PCR; TCRdb holds only in-frame clones, not every one. The sample shows about 260,000 clones, 80% to 90% of them seen only once. Specimen: peripheral blood. The receptors stem from a woman between 70 and 85 years old with COVID-19, enrolled during active disease.

V and J are TRBV5-1 and TRBJ1-1; TRBD1 might be the D (5 bases). This CDR3 contains 11 residues. Germline loops: CDR1 SGHRS, CDR2 YFSETQ. The V and J ends lost 3 bases and 6 bases respectively, with 6 bases between them. This chain's CDR3 is CASSWGAEAFF. DNA for the CDR3: TGCGCCAGCAGCTGGGGGGCTGAAGCTTTCTTT.

This clone was observed once. The CDR3: CATALGTQYF. The CDR3 coding sequence is TGTGCCACCGCCCTTGGCACGCAGTACTTC. V gene TRBV28 combines with J gene TRBJ2-7; D unresolved. V lost 10 bases, J lost 9 bases, and 13 bases lay in between. Germline V lookup: CDR1 MDHEN, CDR2 SYDVKM. The CDR3 totals 10 residues. Drawing the rest from reference TRBV28 and TRBJ2-7, the complete variable domain is DVKVTQSSRYLVKRTGEKVFLECVQDMDHENMFWYRQDPGLGLRLIYFSYDVKMKEKGDIPEGYSVSREKKERFSLILESASTNQTSMYLCATALGTQYFGPGTRLTVT.

The chain is built from TRBV6-4 and TRBJ2-1, with 7 bases that match TRBD2. The CDR3 has 14 residues. Per germline, CDR1 MRHNA and CDR2 SNTAGT. V shed 7 bases, J shed 0 bases, and the junction held 3 bases outside the gene matches. The CDR3 here is CASTAGFSYNEQFF. CDR3 nucleotide sequence: TGTGCCAGCACAGCGGGATTCTCCTACAATGAGCAGTTCTTC.

The CDR3 protein is CASSDGQGGAAFF. For the CDR3, the DNA is TGTGCCAGCAGTGACGGACAGGGCGGAGCAGCTTTCTTT. This rearrangement joins TRBV6-2 or TRBV6-3 to TRBJ1-1; 8 bases agree with TRBD1. J lost 10 bases, V lost 5 bases, and 9 bases had no gene match. Germline assignment: CDR1 MNHEY and CDR2 SVGEGT. The CDR3 extends over 13 amino acids.

The CDR3 coding sequence is TGTGCCAGCAGTTACTCGCCAGGGAATTCACCCCTCCACTTT. Protein sequence: CASSYSPGNSPLHF. The chain couples TRBV6-5 to TRBJ1-6, with D perhaps matching TRBD1 (5 bases). With 0 bases removed from V and 7 bases from J, the gap between germline ends came to 7 bases. Germline loops: CDR1 MNHEY, CDR2 SVGAGI. This CDR3 is built from 14 residues.

The chain is built from TRBV5-1 and TRBJ2-1; 12 bases match TRBD2. Germline V gene lookup returns CDR1 SGHRS and CDR2 YFSETQ. This CDR3 is built from 15 residues. V lost 5 bases and J lost 7; bases outside the gene matches: 7. DNA of the CDR3: TGCGCCAGCAGGCTAGCGGGAGGGCCTGGTAATGAGCAGTTCTTC. As protein: CASRLAGGPGNEQFF.

V gene TRBV3-1 (or the pseudogene TRBV3-2) combines with J gene TRBJ2-2; 9 nucleotides line up with TRBD2. The CDR3 loop spans 16 amino acids. From germline, CDR1 is LGHDT and CDR2 YNNKEL (reference sequence). J was trimmed by 8 bases and V by 0 bases; bases with no gene match: 7. CDR3 in DNA: TGTGCCAGCAGCCAAGAATCTGGTAGCGGGAGAGGGGAGCTGTTTTTT. This codes for CASSQESGSGRGELFF.